The clone carrying this TCR beta chain was seen once. As yet, its antigen is unknown. CDR1 is SGHTA, CDR2 FQGNSA, per germline. This CDR3 spans 15 amino acids. V shed 5 bases and J 4 bases; nucleotides not matched to a gene: 5. PCR involved 60 Vbeta and 13 Jbeta primers. Method: immunoSEQ multiplex PCR; TCRdb's copy keeps in-frame clones and lacks some. The sample gives roughly 100,000 clones, less than 80% of which show up once; 1% to 1.5% is in the top ten. This sample is part of a study of cytomegalovirus exposure and HLA in healthy donors. Study as a whole: Researchers previously reported finding 90 million to 130 million unique TCR beta sequences from around 200 million T cells. Whole-study results and caveats: The study recorded over 150 TCR beta chains that were cytomegalovirus-associated. Prior analysis indicated that the majority of TCR beta V segments exhibited productivity approximately 90% or approximately 30% of the time. It was likely that a cluster of highly shared sequence variants was a sequencing artifact.

This TCR came from a man between 25 and 39 years old in good health and CMV-seronegative. The chain links TRBV7-2 to TRBJ1-5, with 10 nucleotides matching TRBD1. The sample taken for sequencing was PBMCs. CDR3 loop: CASSRDRGNNQPQHF. CDR3 coding DNA: TGTGCCAGCAGCAGGGACAGGGGAAATAATCAGCCCCAGCATTTT.